Below, 24 T cell receptor beta chains from the same sample are listed, as sequenced in a study of blood T cell repertoires in COVID-19. TCRdb's copy holds only in-frame clones and misses some; the assay was immunoSEQ multiplex PCR. The sample records about 93,000 clones, roughly 85% being singletons. Sample: peripheral blood. The source of these receptors is a human donor in a cohort sampled during active COVID-19.

This rearrangement joins TRBV11-2 to TRBJ2-3; D perhaps matches TRBD1 (6 bases). The V end was cut by 4 bases, the J end by 6 bases, with 11 bases between. This CDR3 contains 13 residues. Looked up from germline, CDR1 is SGHAT and CDR2 is FQNNGV. The CDR3 region is CASSSQQGDTQYF. The CDR3 DNA reads TGTGCCAGCAGCTCACAACAGGGTGATACGCAGTATTTT.

The chain employs TRBV9 and TRBJ2-1; no clear D. Germline assignment: CDR1 SGDLS and CDR2 YYNGEE. The V end was cut by 3 bases, the J end by 7 bases, with 14 bases between. This CDR3 has 14 amino acids. CDR3 nucleotide sequence: TGTGCCAGCAGCGAAAAACCAGAAGCGAATGAGCAGTTCTTC. It yields the protein CASSEKPEANEQFF.

The count of this clone is one. The chain links TRBV30 to TRBJ1-2; 8 bases align to TRBD1. From germline, CDR1 is GTSNPN and CDR2 SVGIG (reference sequence). The CDR3 length is 14 residues. V lost 3 bases, J lost 6 bases, and 9 bases stayed unmatched. Written as DNA, the CDR3 is TGTGCCTGGAGGGCCACCGGACAGGGTCATGGCTACACCTTC. It translates to CAWRATGQGHGYTF. Combining the CDR3 with reference TRBV30 and TRBJ1-2 gives the whole variable domain SQTIHQWPATLVQPVGSPLSLECTVEGTSNPNLYWYRQAAGRGLQLLFYSVGIGQISSEVPQNLSASRPQDRQFILSSKKLLLSDSGFYLCAWRATGQGHGYTFGSGTRLTVV.

The chain employs TRBV6-5 and TRBJ2-7; perhaps TRBD2 as D (5 bases). The CDR3 contains 13 residues. Germline V gene sequence: CDR1 MNHEY, CDR2 SVGAGI. With 7 bases removed from V and 0 bases from J, the gap between germline ends came to 10 bases. The CDR3, as DNA: TGTGCCAGCACCCGGGGATACTCCTACGAGCAGTACTTC. This encodes CASTRGYSYEQYF.

The chain uses TRBV28 and TRBJ1-1, with TRBD1 matching over 7 bases. This CDR3 has 16 residues. Germline values: CDR1 MDHEN, CDR2 SYDVKM. With V trimmed by 3 bases and J by 0 bases, 7 bases remained unmatched. The CDR3 is CASSFLRGPLNTEAFF. The CDR3 region has the DNA TGTGCCAGCAGTTTTTTAAGGGGGCCTTTGAACACTGAAGCTTTCTTT.

A few counts support this clone. The chain employs TRBV13 and TRBJ1-2; 11 nucleotides align to TRBD1. Germline CDR1 PRHDT, CDR2 FYEKMQ (reference sequence). The CDR3 consists of 14 residues. Losses at the gene ends were 3 bases for V and 5 bases for J; bases not matched to a gene: 2. The CDR3 loop is CASSLGTGGYGYTF. The CDR3 DNA reads TGTGCCAGCAGCTTGGGGACAGGGGGTTATGGCTACACCTTC.

The chain uses TRBV7-3 and TRBJ1-1; 7 bases are shared with TRBD1. Trimming removed 5 bases from V and 5 bases from J; junction bases left unmatched: 8. The CDR3 length is 14 residues. Germline V lookup: CDR1 SGHTA, CDR2 FQGTGA. The CDR3 DNA reads as TGTGCCAGCAGCCCTACAGGGGTAGGAACTGAAGCTTTCTTT. Translated: CASSPTGVGTEAFF.

The rearrangement uses TRBV10-3 and TRBJ2-2; D uncertain. The CDR3 runs 15 residues. Trimming removed 0 bases from V and 6 bases from J, with 11 bases in between. The germline V gene encodes CDR1 ENHRY and CDR2 SYGVKD. The CDR3 protein is CAISESGATAGELFF. In nucleotides, the CDR3 is TGTGCCATCAGTGAGTCAGGAGCGACCGCCGGGGAGCTGTTTTTT.

This chain uses TRBV19 with TRBJ1-1, with no clear D. Germline assignment: CDR1 LNHDA and CDR2 SQIVND (reference sequence). The CDR3 consists of 13 residues. V lost 0 bases to trimming and J lost 1 base, with 3 bases between them. The CDR3 spells CASSIDRNTEAFF. The CDR3 DNA is TGTGCCAGTAGTATAGATCGGAACACTGAAGCTTTCTTT.

The CDR3 sequence is CASSASGGRETQYF. As DNA, the CDR3 is TGTGCCAGCAGCGCTAGCGGGGGCCGCGAGACCCAGTACTTC. The chain joins TRBV2 to TRBJ2-5; 10 bases are a match to TRBD2. This CDR3 is 14 amino acids long. V dropped 6 bases and J dropped 5; count of bases not matched to a gene: 6. Germline V CDR1 and CDR2: SNHLY, FYNNEI.

DNA for the CDR3: TGTGCCACCCAGAAACGGGAGTTCGGCCATGAGCAGTTCTTC. Its protein is CATQKREFGHEQFF. The chain recombines TRBV27 with TRBJ2-1; TRBD2 might be the D (6 bases). The V and J ends lost 10 bases and 8 bases respectively, with 21 bases between them. Germline CDR1 and CDR2: MNHEY and SMNVEV (reference sequence). The CDR3 is 14 amino acids.

The chain is built from TRBV29-1 and TRBJ1-2, with no clear D. Trimming took 7 bases from V and 5 from J, leaving 17 bases between them. The CDR3 covers 13 residues. Germline V CDR1 and CDR2: SQVTM, ANQGSEA. The DNA of the CDR3 is TGCAGCGCCCCTTCCGTGACTGATTATGGCTACACCTTC. Its protein is CSAPSVTDYGYTF.

The rearrangement links TRBV27 to TRBJ1-4, with D possibly matching TRBD1 (6 bases). CDR3 length equals 13 residues. The ends were cut back, 6 bases at V and 10 bases at J, with 15 bases in the middle. Germline values: CDR1 MNHEY, CDR2 SMNVEV (reference sequence). The CDR3 bases are TGTGCCAGCAGACCCCACAGGGAAGGAAAACTGTTTTTT. Encoded protein: CASRPHREGKLFF.

The J gene is TRBJ2-7, the V gene TRBV25-1, with D perhaps TRBD1 (7 bases). V lost 2 bases and J lost 3, with 11 bases in between. The CDR3 spans 14 residues. Germline CDR1 reads MGHDK; CDR2 reads SYGVNS. The CDR3: CASSEQGGYYEQYF. The CDR3 DNA reads as TGTGCCAGCAGTGAACAGGGGGGATACTACGAGCAGTACTTC.

V usage is TRBV20-1 and J usage is TRBJ2-6; 10 bases match TRBD1. Germline lookup yields CDR1 DFQATT and CDR2 SNEGSKA (reference sequence). The CDR3 sequence is 17 residues long. V lost 3 bases and J lost 0; bases outside the gene matches: 5. CDR3 bases: TGCAGTGCTAGTGGAGGACAGGGGGTCTCTGGGGCCAACGTCCTGACTTTC. This gives the protein CSASGGQGVSGANVLTF.

The chain employs TRBV19 and TRBJ2-2; TRBD2 matches at 15 bases. The CDR3 runs to 18 residues. The V gene end was trimmed by 7 bases and the J gene end by 0 bases; junction bases not matched to a gene: 6. Germline CDR1 LNHDA, CDR2 SQIVND (reference sequence). The CDR3, as DNA: TGTGCCAGTACCCCGGGACTAGCGGGGGGATCGAACACCGGGGAGCTGTTTTTT. The encoded protein is CASTPGLAGGSNTGELFF.

The chain employs TRBV5-4 and TRBJ2-5, with no clear D. V was shortened by 4 bases and J by 5 bases, with 6 bases between the two germline ends. CDR1 SGHNT and CDR2 YYREEE come from the germline V gene (reference sequence). The CDR3 spans 11 residues. CDR3 loop: CASSHAETQYF. The CDR3 DNA reads TGTGCCAGCAGCCACGCGGAGACCCAGTACTTC.

DNA for the CDR3: TGTGCCAGCAGTTTCGGAGCAGGGAGGGTAGGAAACACCATATATTTT. Translated: CASSFGAGRVGNTIYF. J is TRBJ1-3 and V is TRBV28, with D possibly being TRBD1 (5 bases). This CDR3 comprises 16 residues. V was pared by 3 bases and J by 4 bases, with 16 bases between. Looked up from germline, CDR1 is MDHEN and CDR2 is SYDVKM.

The chain couples TRBV5-4 to TRBJ2-7, with 7 positions matching TRBD1. Germline V gene lookup returns CDR1 SGHNT and CDR2 YYREEE (reference sequence). This CDR3 comprises 13 residues. Trimming cost V 5 bases and J 2 bases; bases outside gene matches: 4. The CDR3 bases are TGTGCCAGCAGAGGACAGGACCCCTACGAGCAGTACTTC. Translation: CASRGQDPYEQYF.

This rearrangement joins TRBV19 to TRBJ1-2, with D tentatively TRBD1 (6 bases). The CDR3 extends over 15 amino acids. The V and J ends lost 7 bases and 4 bases respectively, with 19 bases between them. CDR1 is LNHDA, CDR2 SQIVND, per germline (reference sequence). The CDR3 sequence is CASKENNRESYGYTF. The CDR3 DNA reads as TGTGCCAGTAAAGAGAATAACAGGGAGAGCTATGGCTACACCTTC.

This chain links TRBV2 with TRBJ2-3; a possible D gene is TRBD1 (6 bases). V was pared by 6 bases and J by 3 bases, with 16 bases between. The germline V gene encodes CDR1 SNHLY and CDR2 FYNNEI. This CDR3 region has 15 residues. DNA for the CDR3: TGTGCCAGCAGCGCACAGGGCGTTGCGACAGATACGCAGTATTTT. Translation gives CASSAQGVATDTQYF.

The chain has TRBV18 and TRBJ2-2; the D gene is possibly TRBD1 (5 bases). Germline lookup yields CDR1 KGHSH and CDR2 LQKENI. Trimming shortened V by 2 bases and J by 3 bases, and 16 bases separated the two germline ends. CDR3 length: 17 amino acids. For the CDR3, the DNA is TGTGCCAGCTCACCAAAAGGACACCGGTGGGACACCGGGGAGCTGTTTTTT. Residues: CASSPKGHRWDTGELFF.

This rearrangement joins TRBV19 to TRBJ2-4, with a possible D match to TRBD1 (5 bases). The germline V gene encodes CDR1 LNHDA and CDR2 SQIVND (reference sequence). V dropped 5 bases and J dropped 0 bases, with 11 bases sitting between them. CDR3 length: 15 amino acids. The CDR3: CASSLQGLAKNIQYF. In DNA, the CDR3 is TGTGCCAGTAGTTTGCAGGGCCTAGCCAAAAACATTCAGTACTTC.

This clone has a single count. This rearrangement joins TRBV3-1 (or the pseudogene TRBV3-2) to TRBJ2-1; 12 nucleotides match TRBD2. Germline CDR1 is LGHDT and CDR2 is YNNKEL (reference sequence). V was pared by 3 bases and J by 1 base, with 7 bases of the junction left unmatched. This CDR3 region has 18 residues. The DNA for the CDR3 is TGTGCCAGCAGCCAGACTAGCGGGAGTTTTAGGTCCTACAATGAGCAGTTCTTC. Translating gives CASSQTSGSFRSYNEQFF.